This T cell receptor (beta chain) derives from a study of cytomegalovirus exposure and HLA in healthy donors (dated by TCRdb to the late 2010s). Study-wide context: An earlier analysis of several hundred of the donors reported about 280 Gb of sequence data and roughly 120 million unique TCR beta sequences obtained from some 200 million T cells. An early release covering about 600 HLA-typed donors comprised approximately 290 gigabases of sequencing data and approximately 80 million unique TCR sequences. Of the roughly 400 genotyped donors, approximately 82% fell in the genetic ancestry cluster associated with self-reported Caucasian donors. The study was designed to test whether signatures of past pathogen exposure could be identified by cataloging public T cell receptors. The study profiled the T cell repertoires of hundreds of subjects by immunosequencing and related them to cytomegalovirus serostatus. Along with the approximately 670-subject first cohort, a separate validation cohort of over a hundred different subjects was used. The study combined high-throughput TCR immunosequencing, statistical association of individual TCRs with disease status, and machine learning to predict cytomegalovirus infection status. To study patterns of TCR occurrence, a later analysis re-analyzed previously published TCR beta repertoires from 700 or so donors and added high-resolution HLA genotyping. In the later analysis, no new phenotypic data were used to find candidate immune exposures; instead, reliance was placed on TCR beta sequences and their occurrence across donors. To decide whether each TCR beta V gene segment behaved as functional or pseudogenic, an earlier analysis of some 600 of the donors relied on high-throughput TCR beta sequencing. Donor age, sex, ethnicity and CMV serostatus were compiled together with the repertoire data. A later genetic analysis used genome-wide SNP genotypes for about 65% of the roughly 700 donors, treating that subset as a discovery cohort. All discovery cohort repertoires had been generated on a single sequencing platform. HLA typing covered class I and class II loci at four-digit resolution. The number of typed donors differed by locus: about 620-640 for A, B, C, DRB1 and DQB1; 500 to 550 for DQA1; over 600 for DPA1; and roughly 490 for DPB1. Roughly five DR-DQ haplotypes were handled as single units for association and clustering because linkage in the cohort was strong. Among 300 to 500 genotyped donors of the cohort, an average of around 250,000 unique TCR beta nucleotide sequences was sequenced per donor, of which about 19% were non-productive. Study-wide conclusions, independent of this receptor: An association between a missense DCLRE1C variant and V-gene and J-gene trimming of TCR beta chains was found in a later genetic analysis and replicated in an independent cohort. In an earlier analysis of 587 of the donors, most TCR beta V segments appeared in productive rearrangements about 87% or about 30% of the time, broadly matching IMGT annotations. In a later analysis, the rate of TCR association differed among HLA loci, with DRB1 alleles having the most associated TCRs and HLA-C alleles having the fewest. A cluster of highly shared sequence variants was judged likely to represent a technical artifact of the sequencing pipeline. The presence/absence analyses assumed that sequencing depth was roughly uniform across donors, and that assumption may not be true. The authors suggested that the approach could potentially be extended to other disease states and immunological phenotypes. While some public TCRs were present in many individuals, most TCR sequences turned up only very rarely across donors. Linkage disequilibrium might explain the correlated functional status among segregating V segments, but an unknown experimental factor could not be ruled out. Compared with the roughly 700-donor mean, donors in an Asian-associated ancestry cluster had fewer N-insertions in productive TCRs, according to a later genetic analysis. Specific HLA alleles were associated with around 18,000 TCR beta sequences at a false discovery rate of 0.05 in a later analysis. Some IMGT-functional V segments, including TRBV6-2 and TRBV6-3, could not be told apart with the 87-base-pair reads, so those segments were excluded. Immune exposure information for the cohort was limited to CMV serostatus. In both the original and validation cohorts, the classifier was reported to diagnose cytomegalovirus status with high specificity and sensitivity. A total of 150 to 200 TCR beta chains were listed by the study as associated with cytomegalovirus. In this cohort, only TCR beta chains were sequenced, and detectable features were limited by the absence of alpha or paired-chain data. Because HLA typing was unavailable for some donors at each locus, only the typed subset was used in association tests. Because counts were too low, more than 15 rarely observed V segments, including chromosome 9 orphons, were left out of the earlier analysis of approximately 500 of the donors. When HLA alleles, especially DR and DQ, strongly co-occurred, TCR associations were difficult to assign to individual alleles. Compared with equally common non-associated chains, HLA-associated TCR beta chains in a later analysis were more clonally expanded and had lower generation probabilities. A further reported finding was that TCR beta sequences accurately predicted the HLA-A and HLA-B alleles for most subjects in the first cohort. According to a later analysis, parvovirus B19, influenza, CMV and Epstein-Barr virus appeared linked to several top co-occurrence clusters. Three of the identified cytomegalovirus-associated TCR beta chains were confirmed in vitro to be specific for cytomegalovirus antigens. According to a later analysis, most CMV-associated TCR beta chains appeared to be HLA-restricted, and the HLA associations seemed to be driven largely by CMV exposure.

Cut back by 2 bases and 3 bases, the V and J ends lie 7 bases apart. Reading from cysteine to phenylalanine, the CDR3 counts 13 amino acids. CDR3 DNA is the only sequence kept; it has 39 bases, read in frame from the first base. The germline V gene specifies SGHTA as CDR1 and FQGNSA as CDR2. Libraries were constructed by the immunoSEQ multiplex PCR assay. For the multiplex PCR, a mixture combining 60 forward primers for TCR Vbeta segments and 13 reverse primers for TCR Jbeta segments was used. Amplification of the CDR3 region of rearranged TCR beta genes was performed with a multiplex PCR assay on genomic DNA. On the Illumina HiSeq System, the amplified TCR beta libraries were sequenced as 87-base-pair reads. From the authors' description of their analysis: In a later analysis, tens of millions of unique TCR beta chains were counted across the roughly 610 repertoires, and about 9.9 million of these chains were shared by at least two donors. Raw reads were error-corrected and collapsed into unique sequences by a nearest-neighbor algorithm in which closely related sequences were merged to remove PCR and sequencing errors. V, D and J gene segments were assigned by aligning CDR3 sequences to IMGT reference sequences. For a sequence to be retained, at least a six-nucleotide match to both a V gene segment and a J gene segment was required. Rearrangements were called productive when the CDR3 lacked stop codons and stayed in frame with V and J; all others were non-productive. Following IMGT convention, CDR3 was defined as the stretch from the second conserved V-encoded cysteine up to the conserved J-encoded phenylalanine. In an earlier analysis of roughly 580 of the donors, sequences lacking an unambiguous match to a single V gene segment were excluded. In an earlier analysis of a few hundred of the donors, a V segment was called functional when productive rearrangements were above 56.7%, and segregating when the standard deviation between donors exceeded 5%. A statistical classification framework was developed to diagnose cytomegalovirus status using the catalog of TCR beta chain sequences. A later analysis assigned V and J genes by comparing TCR nucleotide sequences with IMGT/GENE-DB human TR gene sequences. The TCRdist pipeline was used in a later analysis to assign CDR3 sequences and most-parsimonious VDJ recombination scenarios. In a later analysis, each TCR beta chain was defined by its CDR3 amino acid sequence together with its V-gene family, and reads without a unique V-gene family were excluded. As a way to deal with suspected cross-contamination and a sequencing artifact, a later analysis dropped hundreds of nucleotide sequences that were highly shared and had low generation probability. In a later analysis, a clonal expansion index for each public chain was calculated from normalized within-repertoire ranks of inferred template counts. In a later analysis, generation probabilities were computed using a VDJ recombination model fitted to out-of-frame rearrangements, and the results were checked against IGoR. Hypergeometric tests were used in a later analysis to score TCR-TCR, TCR-HLA and TCR-CMV co-occurrence, with a repertoire-size bias correction applied to the TCR pairs. False discovery rates were estimated in a later analysis by permuting HLA or CMV assignments 20 times. In a later analysis, co-occurring TCRs were grouped using DBSCAN, with TCRdist sequence similarity added in when clustering inside HLA-allele-positive subsets. Co-occurrence clustering excluded repertoires with fewer than 30,000 or more than 120,000 public chains, plus five with anomalous nucleotide sharing. TCRdb took over this immuneACCESS table, retaining in-frame rearrangements with V and J assigned. Such tables are incomplete; in checked studies, under half of the missing clones stem from an unresolved V gene, and the remainder is unexplained. V, J and clone size are those of that table, while D and trimming were read from the DNA. The sample data list about 130,000 clones, and about 80% of these were observed just once. Under 13% of the sample is in the top ten clones.

The cohort was made up of 500 to 850 healthy bone marrow donors. At the time of sampling, every cohort member was nominally healthy, though immune exposures that went unrecorded were likely present. The donor was CMV seropositive and belonged to the group of some 290 seropositive cohort members. Each donor provided a peripheral blood sample, and peripheral blood mononuclear cells were used for TCR beta sequencing. Genomic DNA was extracted from the blood cell samples with the Qiagen DNeasy Blood Extraction Kit. On this clone itself: This receptor's antigen is unknown. No base qualities exist here, and no much larger clone lies one base off it.

Here the chain combines TRBV7-2 and TRBJ1-2, with the D gene not confidently named. The TCR originated in a man aged 25-45 years in good health and CMV-seropositive. Sequencing used PBMCs. The nucleotides read TGTGCCAGCAGCTTACACAGTGACTATGGCTACACCTTC. This gives the protein CASSLHSDYGYTF.